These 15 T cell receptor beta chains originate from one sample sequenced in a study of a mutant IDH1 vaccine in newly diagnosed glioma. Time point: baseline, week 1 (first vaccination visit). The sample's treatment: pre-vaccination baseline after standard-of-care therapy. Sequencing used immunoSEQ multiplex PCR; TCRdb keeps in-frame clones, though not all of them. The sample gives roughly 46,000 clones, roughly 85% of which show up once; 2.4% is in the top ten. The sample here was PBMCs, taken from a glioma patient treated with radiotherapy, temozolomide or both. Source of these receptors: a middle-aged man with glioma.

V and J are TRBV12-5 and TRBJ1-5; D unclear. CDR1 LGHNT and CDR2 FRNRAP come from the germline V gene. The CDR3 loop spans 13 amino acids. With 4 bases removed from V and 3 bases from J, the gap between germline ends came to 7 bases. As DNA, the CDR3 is TGTGCTAGTGGTTCGGGAGTCAATCAGCCCCAGCATTTT. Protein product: CASGSGVNQPQHF.

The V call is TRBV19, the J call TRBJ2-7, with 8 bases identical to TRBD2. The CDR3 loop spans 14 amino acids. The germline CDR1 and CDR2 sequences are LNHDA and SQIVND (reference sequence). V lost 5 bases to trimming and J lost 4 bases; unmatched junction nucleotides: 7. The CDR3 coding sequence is TGTGCCAGTAGTTCCAGCGGGGGTGGGTACGAGCAGTACTTC. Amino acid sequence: CASSSSGGGYEQYF.

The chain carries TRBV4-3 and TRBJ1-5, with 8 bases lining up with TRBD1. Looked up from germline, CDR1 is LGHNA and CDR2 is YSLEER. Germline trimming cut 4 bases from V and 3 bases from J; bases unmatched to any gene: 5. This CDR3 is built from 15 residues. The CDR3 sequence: CASSLRQGTNQPQHF. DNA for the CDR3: TGCGCCAGCAGCCTACGACAGGGGACCAATCAGCCCCAGCATTTT.

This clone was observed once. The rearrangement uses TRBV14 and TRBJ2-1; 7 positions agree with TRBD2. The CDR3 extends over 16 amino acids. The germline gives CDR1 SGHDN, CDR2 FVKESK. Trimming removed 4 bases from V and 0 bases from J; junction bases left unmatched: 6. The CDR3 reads CASSRLAVSSYNEQFF. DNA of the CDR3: TGTGCCAGCAGCCGTCTAGCGGTGAGCTCCTACAATGAGCAGTTCTTC.

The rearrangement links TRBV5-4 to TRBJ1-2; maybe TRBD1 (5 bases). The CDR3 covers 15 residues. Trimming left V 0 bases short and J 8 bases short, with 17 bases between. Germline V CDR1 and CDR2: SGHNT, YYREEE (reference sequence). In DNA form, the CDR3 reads TGTGCCAGCAGCTTGGCCTCCGACAGTCTCATAGGCTACACCTTC. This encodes CASSLASDSLIGYTF.

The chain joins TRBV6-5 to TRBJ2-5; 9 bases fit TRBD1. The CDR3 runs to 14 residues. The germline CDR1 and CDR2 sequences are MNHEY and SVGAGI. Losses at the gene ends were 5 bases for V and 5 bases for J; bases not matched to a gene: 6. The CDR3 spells CASSQGQGRETQYF. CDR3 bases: TGTGCCAGCAGTCAGGGACAGGGAAGGGAGACCCAGTACTTC.

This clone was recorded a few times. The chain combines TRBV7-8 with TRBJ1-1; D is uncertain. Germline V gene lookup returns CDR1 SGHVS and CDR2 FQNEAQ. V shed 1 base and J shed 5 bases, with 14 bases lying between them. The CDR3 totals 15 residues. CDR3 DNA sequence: TGTGCCAGCAGCTTAGTTCTGGGGAGGTGGACTGAAGCTTTCTTT. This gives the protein CASSLVLGRWTEAFF.

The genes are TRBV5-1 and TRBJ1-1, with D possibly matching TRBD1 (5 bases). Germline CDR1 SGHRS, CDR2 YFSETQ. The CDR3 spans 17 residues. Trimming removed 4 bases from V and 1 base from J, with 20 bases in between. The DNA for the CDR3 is TGCGCCAGCAGCCCCGGCCCTGGGGGAGGACCGAACACTGAAGCTTTCTTT. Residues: CASSPGPGGGPNTEAFF.

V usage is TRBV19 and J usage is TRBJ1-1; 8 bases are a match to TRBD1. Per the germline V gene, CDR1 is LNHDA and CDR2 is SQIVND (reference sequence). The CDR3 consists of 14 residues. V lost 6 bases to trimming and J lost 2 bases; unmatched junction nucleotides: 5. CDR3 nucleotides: TGTGCCAGTAGCACAGGGGGTTTTAACACTGAAGCTTTCTTT. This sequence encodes CASSTGGFNTEAFF.

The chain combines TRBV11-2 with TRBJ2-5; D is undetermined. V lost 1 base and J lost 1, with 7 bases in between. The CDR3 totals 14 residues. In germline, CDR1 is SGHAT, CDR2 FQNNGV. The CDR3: CASSLVGSQETQYF. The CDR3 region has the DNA TGTGCCAGCAGCTTAGTAGGCAGCCAAGAGACCCAGTACTTC.

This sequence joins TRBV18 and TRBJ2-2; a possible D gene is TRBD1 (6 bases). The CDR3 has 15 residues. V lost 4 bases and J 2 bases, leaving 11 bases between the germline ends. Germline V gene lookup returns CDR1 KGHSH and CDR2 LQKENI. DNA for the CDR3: TGTGCCAGCTCACAGAGACAGGTTAACACCGGGGAGCTGTTTTTT. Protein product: CASSQRQVNTGELFF.

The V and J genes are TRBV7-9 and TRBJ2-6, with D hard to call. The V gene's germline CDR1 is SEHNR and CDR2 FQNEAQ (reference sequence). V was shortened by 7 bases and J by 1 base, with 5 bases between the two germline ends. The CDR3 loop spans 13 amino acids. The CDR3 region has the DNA TGTGCCAGCACCCAATCTGGGGCCAACGTCCTGACTTTC. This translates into CASTQSGANVLTF. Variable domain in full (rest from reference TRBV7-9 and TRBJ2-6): DTGVSQNPRHKITKRGQNVTFRCDPISEHNRLYWYRQTLGQGPEFLTYFQNEAQLEKSRLLSDRFSAERPKGSFSTLEIQRTEQGDSAMYLCASTQSGANVLTFGAGSRLTVL.

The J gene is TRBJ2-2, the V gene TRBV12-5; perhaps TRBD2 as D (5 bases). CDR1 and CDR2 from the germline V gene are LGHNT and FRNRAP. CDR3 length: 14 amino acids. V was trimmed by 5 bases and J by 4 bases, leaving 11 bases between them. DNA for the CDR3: TGTGCTAGTGGTCCCGACGGGGTCACCGGGGAGCTGTTTTTT. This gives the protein CASGPDGVTGELFF.

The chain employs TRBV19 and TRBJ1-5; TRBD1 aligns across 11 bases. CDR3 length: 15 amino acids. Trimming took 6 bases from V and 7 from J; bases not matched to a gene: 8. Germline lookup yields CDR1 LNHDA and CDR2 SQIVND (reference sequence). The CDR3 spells CASRLGQGAYQPQHF. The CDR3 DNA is TGTGCCAGTAGACTAGGACAGGGGGCGTACCAGCCCCAGCATTTT.

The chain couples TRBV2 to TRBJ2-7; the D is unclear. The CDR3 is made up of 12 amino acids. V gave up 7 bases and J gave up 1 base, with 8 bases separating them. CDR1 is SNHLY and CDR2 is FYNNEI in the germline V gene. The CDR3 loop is CASTGLSYEQYF. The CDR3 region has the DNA TGTGCCAGCACTGGCTTGTCCTACGAGCAGTACTTC.